The T cell receptor (beta chain) under discussion was sequenced for a study of T cells after yellow fever vaccination. Notes on the study in general: Subsequent to the booster, the majority of primary-vaccination clones reappeared (96% CD4, 88% CD8). Relatively few clonotypes were ones that appeared in both CD4 and CD8 compartments. Repertoires obtained by FACS sorting could include abundant clonotypes that entered as contaminants from the bulk population.

The CDR3 has 17 residues. Germline V lookup: CDR1 SGDLS, CDR2 YYNGEE. V dropped 0 bases and J dropped 5 bases, with 18 bases sitting between them. From the 5' RACE reads, TCRdb called clonotypes with MiXCR, one entry per CDR3 protein. The repertoire includes about 580,000 distinct CDR3 sequences, about a sixth of them detected once, and 17% sits in the top ten. Comment on this clonotype: What it binds is not known.

This sequence originates from a man in his late teens or twenties who received the YFV17D yellow fever vaccine. The chain couples TRBV9 to TRBJ2-1; D is possibly TRBD1 or TRBD2 (6 bases each). The material sequenced was PBMCs, taken less than 6 days after the first yellow fever vaccination. CDR3: CASSVGGAAGTHNEQFF. The CDR3 nucleotides read TGTGCCAGCAGCGTAGGGGGGGCCGCAGGAACGCACAATGAGCAGTTCTTC.